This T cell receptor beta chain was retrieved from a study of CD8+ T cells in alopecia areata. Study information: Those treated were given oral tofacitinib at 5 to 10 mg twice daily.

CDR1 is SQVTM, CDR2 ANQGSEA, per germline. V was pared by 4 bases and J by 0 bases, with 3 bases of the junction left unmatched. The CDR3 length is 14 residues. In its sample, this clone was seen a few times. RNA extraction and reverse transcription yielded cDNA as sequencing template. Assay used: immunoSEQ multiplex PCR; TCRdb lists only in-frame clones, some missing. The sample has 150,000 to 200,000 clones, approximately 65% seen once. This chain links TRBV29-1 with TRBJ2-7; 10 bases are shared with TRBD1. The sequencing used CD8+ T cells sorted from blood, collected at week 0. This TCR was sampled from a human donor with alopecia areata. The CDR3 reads CSVGGQGSSYEQYF. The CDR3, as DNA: TGCAGCGTTGGGGGACAGGGGAGCTCCTACGAGCAGTACTTC.